The rows below give T cell receptor beta chains drawn from one sample of a study of blood T cell repertoires in COVID-19. Method: immunoSEQ multiplex PCR; TCRdb's copy keeps in-frame clones and lacks some. The data show approximately 250,000 clones, around 93% seen once. Source material: PBMCs or T cells enriched from blood (not recorded which). These receptors all come from a man aged 35 to 55 who had been exposed to COVID-19. The CDR3 runs from the conserved cysteine through the conserved F or W. Fields, in order: J gene, V gene, D gene, clone size, CDR3 DNA, CDR3 protein. D genes are given only for firm matches. Not every row has a clone size; where given, it reads once, few, many or a size class.

TRBJ2-7 | TRBV9 | TRBD1 | NA | TGTGCCAGCAGCGTAGCTGACAGGGACCACGAGCAGTACTTC | CASSVADRDHEQYF
TRBJ2-1 | TRBV2 | NA | NA | TGTGCCAGCAGCACAGGGATGGACAATGAGCAGTTCTTC | CASSTGMDNEQFF
TRBJ1-2 | TRBV28 | NA | few | TGTGCCAGCACCTGGACATTTGGGGCTTTTGGCTACACCTTC | CASTWTFGAFGYTF
TRBJ2-3 | TRBV7-9 | TRBD1 | NA | TGTGCCAGCAGCTTAGACAGGGGGACAGATACGCAGTATTTT | CASSLDRGTDTQYF
TRBJ1-1 | TRBV29-1 | NA | NA | TGCAGCGTTGAGGGACTTGGGACTGAAGCTTTCTTT | CSVEGLGTEAFF
TRBJ1-2 | TRBV27 | NA | NA | TGTGCCAGCAGACCGACAGGTAAAGGTGGCTACACCTTC | CASRPTGKGGYTF
TRBJ1-2 | TRBV30 | TRBD1 | NA | TGTGCCTGGAGGGACAGGGGAGGAGGCTACACCTTC | CAWRDRGGGYTF
TRBJ1-3 | TRBV30 | NA | NA | TGTGCCTGGAGTCGGGGATACCTCTCTGGAAACACCATATATTTT | CAWSRGYLSGNTIYF
TRBJ1-2 | TRBV3-1/TRBV3-2 | TRBD1 | few | TGTGCCAGCAACCCCGGGACAGGGAGCTATGGCTACACCTTC | CASNPGTGSYGYTF
TRBJ2-7 | TRBV10-3 | NA | NA | TGTGCCATCAGTGAGGACCCTAGGAGCTCCTACGAGCAGTACTTC | CAISEDPRSSYEQYF
TRBJ2-1 | TRBV6-5 | TRBD1 | NA | TGTGCCAGCAATTACCCAGGGGGCGTAGGCGATGAGCAGTTCTTC | CASNYPGGVGDEQFF
TRBJ1-6 | TRBV20-1 | TRBD1 | NA | TGCAGTGCTAGTAGACAGGGGGTTGGATCACCCCTCCACTTT | CSASRQGVGSPLHF
TRBJ1-3 | TRBV27 | NA | NA | TGTGCCAGCAGTTTAAGGGATCCCCGGGACATCTTCGGAAACACCATATATTTT | CASSLRDPRDIFGNTIYF
TRBJ2-7 | TRBV27 | TRBD2 | NA | TGTGCCAGCAGTTCCATTAGCGGGTCATACGAGCAGTACTTC | CASSSISGSYEQYF
TRBJ1-1 | TRBV2 | NA | few | TGTGCCAGCAGTCCTTCGGGGGACACTGAAGCTTTCTTT | CASSPSGDTEAFF
TRBJ1-2 | TRBV21-1 | NA | NA | TGTGCCAGCAGAGTCAGCAGGGACAGCTGCTATGGCTACACCTTC | CASRVSRDSCYGYTF
TRBJ1-4 | TRBV28 | NA | NA | TGTGCCAGCAGTTTACCTGCCTCAGACAGAAGTAATGAAAAACTGTTTTTT | CASSLPASDRSNEKLFF
TRBJ2-1 | TRBV19 | NA | NA | TGTGCCAGTAGTACAGGGTTAGGCAATGAGCAGTTCTTC | CASSTGLGNEQFF
TRBJ2-2 | TRBV6-5 | NA | NA | TGTGCCAGCAGTTCAGGGGGGTTGTCGGGGGAGCTGTTTTTT | CASSSGGLSGELFF
TRBJ2-7 | TRBV25-1 | NA | NA | TGTGCCAGCTCGCGGGGATACTACGAGCAGTACTTC | CASSRGYYEQYF
TRBJ1-3 | TRBV25-1 | NA | NA | TGTGCCAGCAGTGATATCCAGGGCCGAAACACCATATATTTT | CASSDIQGRNTIYF
TRBJ2-3 | TRBV19 | TRBD2 | NA | TGTGCCAGTAGTATAGCCCTAGCGGGCTCTGGCACAGATACGCAGTATTTT | CASSIALAGSGTDTQYF
TRBJ2-2 | TRBV24-1 | NA | NA | TGTGCCACCAGTAGCCTAGGGGGCACCGGGGAGCTGTTTTTT | CATSSLGGTGELFF
TRBJ2-3 | TRBV12-5 | NA | NA | TGTGCTAGTGGTCTCCCGACAGATACGCAGTATTTT | CASGLPTDTQYF
TRBJ2-5 | TRBV7-2 | TRBD1 | NA | TGTGCCAGCAGCTTAGGGGACAGGGGGCGACAAGAGACCCAGTACTTC | CASSLGDRGRQETQYF
TRBJ1-4 | TRBV28 | NA | once | TGTGCCAGCAGCTTGGAGACAGGACTTGGCGAAAAACTGTTTTTT | CASSLETGLGEKLFF
TRBJ1-5 | TRBV24-1 | NA | NA | TGTGCCACCAGTGAAGGGGCGGGAGGCAATCAGCCCCAGCATTTT | CATSEGAGGNQPQHF
TRBJ2-3 | TRBV24-1 | NA | NA | TGTGCCACCAGTGACACTGGGCCCCCCGATACGCAGTATTTT | CATSDTGPPDTQYF
TRBJ2-3 | TRBV11-2 | TRBD2 | NA | TGTGCCAGCAGCTCTCGGACTAGCGCCACAGATACGCAGTATTTT | CASSSRTSATDTQYF
TRBJ2-7 | TRBV11-3 | TRBD1 | NA | TGTGCCAGCAGTAAGGACAGGGGGGACTACGAGCAGTACTTC | CASSKDRGDYEQYF
TRBJ1-1 | TRBV7-9 | NA | NA | TGTGCCAGCAGCTTAGCGTCTCGGGAGGCTTTCTTT | CASSLASREAFF
TRBJ2-1 | TRBV15 | NA | NA | TGTGCCACCAGCAGAGATGATCGTGGCGGAAGCTCCTACAATGAGCAGTTCTTC | CATSRDDRGGSSYNEQFF
TRBJ1-1 | TRBV5-1 | TRBD1 | NA | TGCGCCAGCAGCTTTGGACAGGGCAACACTGAAGCTTTCTTT | CASSFGQGNTEAFF
TRBJ2-7 | TRBV10-3 | TRBD1 | once | TGTGCCTCCGGAGGGACAGGACAACAAGGGGGGTACTTC | CASGGTGQQGGYF
TRBJ2-7 | TRBV5-1 | TRBD2 | once | TGCGCCAGCAGCTTGGACCTAGCGGGCACCTACGAGCAGTACTTC | CASSLDLAGTYEQYF
TRBJ1-3 | TRBV18 | NA | NA | TGTGCCAGCTCACCAAAGGGGATGGCCGCAGGCACCATATATTTT | CASSPKGMAAGTIYF
TRBJ2-7 | TRBV5-5 | TRBD1 | NA | TGTGCCAGCAGCCTGGGACAGGGACCCTACGAGCAGTACTTC | CASSLGQGPYEQYF